This TCR beta chain emerged from a study of beta chain features in type 1 diabetes (dated by TCRdb to the late 2010s). About the full investigation: No differences in mean age, gender distribution, total cell number or subset yield were found between patients and healthy donors. The study compared TCRB repertoires of sorted circulating CD4+ T cell subsets between recently diagnosed type 1 diabetes patients and matched healthy donors. A total of about 110,000,000 sorted cells were examined across all samples, and a strong correlation was observed between cell number per subset and RNA yield. Naive and central memory subsets were obtained from all 30 or so donors, but regulatory and stem cell-like memory subsets were isolated from only 8 patients and roughly eight healthy donors. Beyond this particular receptor, the publication reports: Fewer insertions and more nucleotide deletions at VDJ recombination sites were observed in patients with type 1 diabetes, implying thymic rearrangement abnormalities. Shorter templates might have been favored by PCR, but patient and control samples were amplified and corrected together, so both groups would have been affected equally by any skew. The naive, central memory and regulatory TCRB repertoires appeared to resemble one another more closely among patients than among healthy donors. Because cDNA rather than genomic DNA was sequenced, highly expressing activated cells could have been over-represented, although no difference in activation and CD3 levels was found between groups. A moderate but significant shortening of TCRB CDR3 length was observed in type 1 diabetes patients in all four CD4+ subsets. Because the HLA sub-analyses included only small numbers of individuals, any influence of HLA type on TCRB rearrangement was left unresolved.

This clone occurred a few times. Its antigen remains unidentified. Base qualities are not at hand, and no much larger clone is one base apart. Other DNA sequences in this specimen translate into the identical CDR3. The CDR3 sequence holds 15 residues, the cysteine and phenylalanine included. CDR3 DNA is the only sequence kept; it has 45 bases, read in frame from the first base. CDR1 and CDR2 were assigned from the germline V gene as ENHRY and SYGVKD. V and J are trimmed by 5 bases and 0 bases, and the gene matches miss 4 bases of the junction. The entire isolated RNA was reverse transcribed using the High Capacity cDNA Reverse Transcription Kit, and thus expressed TCRB transcripts were sequenced. Deep immunoSEQ sequencing was performed on naive, central memory and regulatory T cell samples, with an average of about 3.57 million total reads per sample. Sorted cells were lysed in RLT buffer, and RNA was extracted using DNase-treated RNeasy Micro or Mini kits according to cell number. To prevent cross-contamination, every cell subset was processed on its own, while patient and healthy donor samples were processed together. The immunoSEQ multiplex PCR was used to amplify TCRB sequences from cDNA, generating 87-bp fragments that spanned the CDR3 region. Sequencing of the amplicons was done on the Illumina HiSeq platform. The paper's data handling went like this. Synthetic template baselines were used to correct PCR bias computationally, reads within Hamming distance 2 were collapsed together, and singletons that could not be merged were discarded. Reads were aligned against IMGT to assign V, D and J genes, CDR3 length and insertions or deletions at six rearrangement sites. Within each subset, clonotype counts were normalized to sorted cell number, and only after that were true diversity and Gini coefficients computed with the tcR R package. The overlap coefficient, calculated on TCRB nucleotide sequences, was used to measure repertoire sharing. Out-of-frame TCRB sequences from naive cells were analyzed as a proxy for the pre-selection repertoire. Not all clones reach the TCRdb copy of this immuneACCESS table, which keeps in-frame sequences only. Checked studies attribute under half of the gap to unresolved V genes and leave the rest unexplained. That table is the source of V, J and clone size, and D and trimming were worked out from the DNA. This sample holds over 700,000 clones; about a sixth were observed only once. The top ten constitute about 0.02% of the sample.

Each donor gave one peripheral blood draw, about 110 mL on average, collected into heparinised tubes. A BD FACSAria II and a panel including CD45RO, CCR7, CD25, CD127, CD95 and CD27 were used to sort naive, central memory, regulatory and stem cell-like memory CD4+ T cells. A purity above 95% was achieved for all sorted populations. Right away, PBMCs were isolated by Lymphoprep density gradient centrifugation and were stained directly, with no culture step. So that batch effects would be minimized, each experiment stained and sorted samples in pairs, pairing one healthy donor with one patient. The chain employs TRBV10-3 and TRBJ2-7; TRBD1 lines up with 10 middle nucleotides. Source material: naive CD4+ T cells from blood. The cell subset or site label here, explained by the study, means: true naive CD4+ T cells. This TCR was sampled from a young woman in good health. In nucleotides, the sequence is TGTGCCATCAGTCTAGGACAGGGGGTCTCCTACGAGCAGTACTTC. This sequence encodes CAISLGQGVSYEQYF.